Listed below are T cell receptor beta chains from one sample, sequenced in a study of blood T cell repertoires in COVID-19. Clones were sequenced by immunoSEQ multiplex PCR, and TCRdb holds only the in-frame ones, with some missing. The table lists about 87,000 clones, 85% to 90% of them singletons. The sequenced sample was peripheral blood. The receptors shown here come from a man in his forties with acute or convalescent COVID-19. Both conserved end residues are part of each CDR3. Each record gives: D gene, J gene, clone size, V gene, CDR3 DNA, CDR3 protein. A D gene is named only where the DNA matches it firmly. Clone size, where shown, is once, few, many, or a class for clones that have expanded.

TRBD2 | TRBJ2-7 | NA | TRBV19 | TGTGCCAGTGGGGACTATTACGAGCAGTACTTC | CASGDYYEQYF
NA | TRBJ2-7 | NA | TRBV18 | TGTGCCAGCTCACTCCGGGACACCACCTACGAGCAGTACTTC | CASSLRDTTYEQYF
TRBD1 | TRBJ2-3 | NA | TRBV5-1 | TGCGCCAGCAGCCCATTTAAGACAGGGGGCGCGGATACGCAGTATTTT | CASSPFKTGGADTQYF
TRBD1 | TRBJ2-2 | NA | TRBV6-5 | TGTGCCAGCAGTCTTGGACAGGCCACCGGGGAGCTGTTTTTT | CASSLGQATGELFF
TRBD1 | TRBJ2-3 | NA | TRBV7-9 | TGTGCCAGCAGCCCTAGACAGGGGACAGATACGCAGTATTTT | CASSPRQGTDTQYF
NA | TRBJ2-3 | NA | TRBV27 | TGTGCCAGCAGTCCCTCCCAGGGTGCTACGCAGTATTTT | CASSPSQGATQYF
NA | TRBJ2-5 | NA | TRBV2 | TGTGCCAGTAGCTTTAATGTCCAAGAGACCCAGTACTTC | CASSFNVQETQYF
NA | TRBJ2-1 | NA | TRBV9 | TGTGCCAGCAGCGGGACCGGGAGCTACAATGAGCAGTTCTTC | CASSGTGSYNEQFF
TRBD1 | TRBJ2-7 | NA | TRBV9 | TGTGCCAGCAGCGGGGGACAGGGGATTTTCTACGAGCAGTACTTC | CASSGGQGIFYEQYF
TRBD2 | TRBJ2-2 | NA | TRBV7-9 | TGTGCCAGCAGCTGGGAGACTAGCTCTGGGGAGCTGTTTTTT | CASSWETSSGELFF
TRBD1 | TRBJ1-4 | NA | TRBV27 | TGTGCCAGCAGTCCTAGTTGGACAGGAACTCCGGGACTGTTTTTT | CASSPSWTGTPGLFF
NA | TRBJ1-3 | NA | TRBV18 | TGTGCCAGCTCACCCGGACAGGGAAACACCATATATTTT | CASSPGQGNTIYF
NA | TRBJ1-6 | NA | TRBV9 | TGTGCCAGCAGCGGTGGGACACAGCCTAATTCACCCCTCCACTTT | CASSGGTQPNSPLHF
NA | TRBJ2-2 | NA | TRBV25-1 | TGTGCCAGCAGGCCGGAAGGGGTGACCGGGGAGCTGTTTTTT | CASRPEGVTGELFF
NA | TRBJ2-7 | many | TRBV6-5 | TGTGCCAGCCGCCTTGGACTTACTATATACGAGCAGTACTTC | CASRLGLTIYEQYF
TRBD1 | TRBJ1-2 | NA | TRBV5-6 | TGTGCCAGCAGCTTTCAGGGGGCGAATGGCTACACCTTC | CASSFQGANGYTF
NA | TRBJ1-1 | NA | TRBV30 | TGTGCCTGGGGAAGGGGATACATGAACACTGAAGCTTTCTTT | CAWGRGYMNTEAFF
TRBD2 | TRBJ2-7 | NA | TRBV11-2 | TGTGCCAGCAGCCCAAGGACTAGCGGGAGTCACGAGCAGTACTTC | CASSPRTSGSHEQYF
TRBD1 | TRBJ2-5 | NA | TRBV9 | TGTGCCAGCAGCCCTCGAACAGGGGTCCAAGAGACCCAGTACTTC | CASSPRTGVQETQYF
NA | TRBJ1-5 | once | TRBV19 | TGTGCCAGTAGTGGACCGGGATCACCCTTAAATCAGCCCCAGCATTTT | CASSGPGSPLNQPQHF
TRBD1 | TRBJ1-1 | NA | TRBV10-3 | TGTGCCATCAGTATTGATTTGACAGGGGGGAACACTGAAGCTTTCTTT | CAISIDLTGGNTEAFF
NA | TRBJ2-3 | NA | TRBV5-4 | TGTGCCAGCAGCTCGCAAGGACTGAGCACAGATACGCAGTATTTT | CASSSQGLSTDTQYF
TRBD2 | TRBJ2-1 | NA | TRBV5-1 | TGCGCCAGCAGCTTGGCTAGCGGGGGCATATACAATGAGCAGTTCTTC | CASSLASGGIYNEQFF
NA | TRBJ2-5 | NA | TRBV5-6 | TGTGCCAGCAGCTCTGACTACTCAAAGACCCAGTACTTC | CASSSDYSKTQYF
NA | TRBJ1-3 | NA | TRBV9 | TGTGCCAGCAGCGTAGCAAACTCTGGAAACACCATATATTTT | CASSVANSGNTIYF
NA | TRBJ1-2 | NA | TRBV27 | TGTGCCAGCAGTTTATCGTACGGCTATGGCTACACCTTC | CASSLSYGYGYTF
TRBD1 | TRBJ1-1 | NA | TRBV6-6 | TGTGCCAGCAGTCGCACCGGGACAGGGTTCCCTGAAGCTTTCTTT | CASSRTGTGFPEAFF
TRBD2 | TRBJ2-3 | NA | TRBV20-1 | TGCAGTGCTAGTCCTTCCCTAGCGGGAGGGGACACAGATACGCAGTATTTT | CSASPSLAGGDTDTQYF
NA | TRBJ2-1 | NA | TRBV6-5 | TGTGCCAGCCAGGCTTCAATATACAATGAGCAGTTCTTC | CASQASIYNEQFF
TRBD2 | TRBJ2-1 | NA | TRBV12-3/TRBV12-4 | TGTGCCAGCAATCCGGGACTAGGGAATGAGCAGTTCTTC | CASNPGLGNEQFF
TRBD1 | TRBJ2-5 | NA | TRBV19 | TGTGCCAGTAGTGGGGGACAGGGGGAGACCCAGTACTTC | CASSGGQGETQYF
TRBD2 | TRBJ2-1 | NA | TRBV7-2 | TGTGCCAGCAGCTTAGTCGGGACTAGCGGGACCCATGAGCAGTTCTTC | CASSLVGTSGTHEQFF
NA | TRBJ1-5 | NA | TRBV6-2/TRBV6-3 | TGTGCCAGCAGTTACTGGTCAGGGGATAGCAATCAGCCCCAGCATTTT | CASSYWSGDSNQPQHF
TRBD1 | TRBJ1-6 | NA | TRBV6-5 | TGTGCCAGCAGTAGGGACAGGGGGCATAATTCACCCCTCCACTTT | CASSRDRGHNSPLHF
NA | TRBJ1-1 | NA | TRBV23-1 | TGCGCCAGCAGTCAATCCTGGCAACACACTGAAGCTTTCTTT | CASSQSWQHTEAFF
NA | TRBJ2-5 | NA | TRBV6-1 | TGTGCCAGCAGTGAAACCTTCAGGGAGACCCAGTACTTC | CASSETFRETQYF
NA | TRBJ1-2 | NA | TRBV6-5 | TGTGCCAGCAGTTACGGGGGGGAGGGAAACTATGGCTACACCTTC | CASSYGGEGNYGYTF
NA | TRBJ1-1 | NA | TRBV30 | TGTGCCTGGAGTAGGAGGAGCGCGGACACTGAAGCTTTCTTT | CAWSRRSADTEAFF
NA | TRBJ2-2 | NA | TRBV2 | TGTGCCAGCAGGGGTCCGGGACACGCAAACACCGGGGAGCTGTTTTTT | CASRGPGHANTGELFF
TRBD1 | TRBJ1-4 | NA | TRBV29-1 | TGCAGCGTGGGCCAGACAGGGACTAATGAAAAACTGTTTTTT | CSVGQTGTNEKLFF
NA | TRBJ1-5 | NA | TRBV19 | TGTGCCAGTACCCCAGGCAATCAGCCCCAGCATTTT | CASTPGNQPQHF
TRBD1 | TRBJ1-2 | NA | TRBV9 | TGTGCCAGCAGCGTAGTAGCGACAGGGGGCTCCTATGGCTACACCTTC | CASSVVATGGSYGYTF
NA | TRBJ2-5 | NA | TRBV6-1 | TGTGCCAGCAGTGAATATGGGAGCCCCCCTAAGGAGACCCAGTACTTC | CASSEYGSPPKETQYF
TRBD1 | TRBJ2-7 | NA | TRBV2 | TGTGCCAGCAGTGAGGAGGAAACAGGGGGCTCCGAGCAGTACTTC | CASSEEETGGSEQYF
TRBD1 | TRBJ2-3 | many | TRBV29-1 | TGCGCAGGGACAGGACCCACAGATACGCAGTATTTT | CAGTGPTDTQYF
NA | TRBJ1-1 | few | TRBV14 | TGTGCCAGCATGGGGGCCATGAACACTGAAGCTTTCTTT | CASMGAMNTEAFF